This T cell receptor (beta chain) was observed in a study of blood T cell repertoires in COVID-19. Measured with immunoSEQ multiplex PCR; TCRdb has only the in-frame clones, and not every one. The table has a few hundred thousand clones, roughly four fifths seen once. Germline V gene data show CDR1 as LGHNA and CDR2 as YNFKEQ. V gave up 0 bases and J gave up 11 bases, with 22 bases separating them. CDR3 length equals 17 residues. The sample consisted of peripheral blood. The genes are TRBV4-2 and TRBJ1-4; D possibly corresponds to TRBD1 (6 bases). This receptor was obtained from a woman aged 18-30 years with acute or convalescent COVID-19. The DNA for the CDR3 is TGTGCCAGCAGCCAAGATCCCCCGAAGGGGGGGCTTGGGAAACTGTTTTTT. Translating it yields CASSQDPPKGGLGKLFF.